This T cell receptor beta chain was recorded in a study of graft-versus-host responses after intestinal transplantation. Whole-study context: Each recipient received anti-thymocyte globulin induction, then tacrolimus and steroids for two to three years. Study conclusions and caveats: Early after transplant, HvG declines were associated with peak levels of circulating GvH clones. The study found high graft-versus-host to host-versus-graft clonal ratios in allografts of patients with graft-donor T cell macrochimerism. Recipient-marrow GvH clones were detected, some having first appeared in ileum or blood.

Comment on this clone: Its target is not known.

CDR1 is GTSNPN, CDR2 SVGIG, per germline (reference sequence). V was pared by 1 base and J by 4 bases, with 13 bases between. The CDR3 covers 14 residues. Method: immunoSEQ multiplex PCR; TCRdb's copy keeps in-frame clones and lacks some. In the table there are tens of thousands of clones, around 91% of which are singletons. This sample comprised unstimulated CD8+ T cells sorted from spleen or lymph node cells, obtained before transplant. This chain links TRBV30 with TRBJ1-2, with TRBD1 as a possible D gene (6 bases). The sequence came from a human donor who was the organ donor for an intestinal transplant. The DNA of the CDR3 is TGTGCCTGGAGTGAGAGGACAGACATCTATGGCTACACCTTC. This codes for CAWSERTDIYGYTF.